Below, one T cell receptor (beta chain) is given with its context. Its antigen remains unidentified. These data belong to a study of OX40 agonist ivuxolimab in advanced cancers. Study at large: Ivuxolimab, which is an agonistic anti-OX40 (CD134) antibody, was administered to the patients. Study-wide points: Determination of antigen specificity was not performed for the expanded peripheral T cells.

Profiling relied on immunoSEQ multiplex PCR, and the TCRdb table lists in-frame clones only, not all of them. The sample contains more than 30,000 clones, over 85% of which appear only once. This material consisted of CD4+ or CD8+ T cells sorted from blood, taken in a trial of the OX40 agonist ivuxolimab. This clonotype was sampled from an adult with an advanced solid tumor such as melanoma, head and neck, liver or kidney cancer.

In DNA form, the CDR3 reads TGTGCCAGCAGGGAAGGACTTACCGCGGCTACCTACAATGAGCAGTTCTTC. Its translation: CASREGLTAATYNEQFF. V is TRBV5-4 and J is TRBJ2-1; weak D call: TRBD2 (5 bases). Germline V lookup: CDR1 SGHNT, CDR2 YYREEE (reference sequence). The V and J ends lost 5 bases and 2 bases respectively, with 20 bases between them. The CDR3 spans 17 residues.